The rows below give T cell receptor beta chains drawn from one sample of a study of vaccination and CD4 T cells after COVID-19. The antigens of these receptors remain unknown. TCRdb ran MiXCR on the PCR reads and lists one entry per CDR3 protein. The sample lists 12,000 or so distinct CDR3 sequences, roughly 21% occurring once. The sample was CD4+ T cells from blood, cultured in vitro, taken before SARS-CoV-2 vaccination. The receptors come from a human donor who received a COVID-19 vaccine. Each CDR3 is given with its conserved first and last residue. The D gene is left open where the match is weak. Only some rows state a clone size, as once, few, many or a class for expanded clones.

few	TRBJ1-1	TRBD1	TRBV29-1	TGCAGCGTGCGGACAGGACTGAACACTGAAGCTTTCTTT	CSVRTGLNTEAFF
.	TRBJ2-1	.	TRBV5-1	TGCGCCAGCAGCTGGGACGCCCCCTACAATGAGCAGTTCTTC	CASSWDAPYNEQFF
medium-sized	TRBJ1-2	.	TRBV24-1	TGTGCCACCAGTGGCAAGGAAGTTGGCTACACCTTC	CATSGKEVGYTF
.	TRBJ2-7	TRBD2	TRBV3-1	TGTGCCAGCAGCCAAGCGGGAGCGGGGTACTACGAGCAGTACTTC	CASSQAGAGYYEQYF
.	TRBJ1-1	.	TRBV10-1	TGCGCCAGCAGTGAGTCTGCAGGGATGAACACTGAAGCTTTCTTT	CASSESAGMNTEAFF
.	TRBJ1-5	.	TRBV20-1	TGCAGTGCTAGCGCAGGGACGGATAGCAATCAGCCCCAGCATTTT	CSASAGTDSNQPQHF
few	TRBJ1-1	.	TRBV7-9	TGTGCCAGCAGGACAACCGTGGGGACTGAAGCTTTCTTT	CASRTTVGTEAFF
.	TRBJ1-1	TRBD1	TRBV2	TGTGCCAGCAGGGTGGACAGGGAAACTGAAGCTTTCTTT	CASRVDRETEAFF
.	TRBJ2-3	.	TRBV28	TGTGCCAGCAGCGAGAAGGGGATGAGCACAGATACGCAGTATTTT	CASSEKGMSTDTQYF
.	TRBJ2-2	.	TRBV6-4	TGTGCCAGCAGTGTGAAGGAGAACACCGGGGAGCTGTTTTTT	CASSVKENTGELFF
.	TRBJ2-5	TRBD2	TRBV19	TGTGCCAGCCGCCCGGACTACAGCGGGGGGACTATCCAAGAGACCCAGTACTTC	CASRPDYSGGTIQETQYF
.	TRBJ2-5	TRBD1	TRBV5-1	TGCGCCAGCAGGCCCGGGACAGGGCTAAGGGAGACCCAGTACTTC	CASRPGTGLRETQYF
.	TRBJ2-2	TRBD1	TRBV2	TGTGCCAGCAGTGAAGGACCCGACAGGGGGCGGTCCGGGGAGCTGTTTTTT	CASSEGPDRGRSGELFF
.	TRBJ2-2	TRBD2	TRBV4-1	TGCGCCAGCAGCCAACCGAGCCTTACAGGACTAGCGGGGGGCCGTATTGACACCGGGGAGCTGTTTTTT	CASSQPSLTGLAGGRIDTGELFF
.	TRBJ1-5	.	TRBV3-1	TGTGCCAGCAGCCAAGATCAGGGGTTCAATCAGCCCCAGCATTTT	CASSQDQGFNQPQHF
.	TRBJ2-7	.	TRBV6-1	TGTGCCAGCAGGACCCAAGCGGCTTCCACCTACGGGCAGTACTTC	CASRTQAASTYGQYF
.	TRBJ2-7	.	TRBV7-3	TGTGCCAGCAGCCCCCCCGGGGGACATGACACCTACGAGCAGTACTTC	CASSPPGGHDTYEQYF
few	TRBJ1-2	TRBD1	TRBV6-1	TGTGCCAGCAGCCGTTCGGGACAGGGGTACGGCTACACCTTC	CASSRSGQGYGYTF
.	TRBJ2-2	TRBD1	TRBV24-1	TGTGCCACGCGGAGGACAGGGGGGACCGGGGAGCTGTTTTTT	CATRRTGGTGELFF
.	TRBJ2-2	.	TRBV24-1	TGTGCCACCAGTGCCCCGCGGGCACCGAACACCGGGGAGCTGTTTTTT	CATSAPRAPNTGELFF
few	TRBJ2-3	TRBD1	TRBV7-9	TGTGCCAGCAGTCGTACACCGACAGGGACGGGCACAGATACGCAGTATTTT	CASSRTPTGTGTDTQYF
medium-sized	TRBJ1-5	TRBD1	TRBV27	TGTGCTACGGGACAGCACAATCAGCCCCAGCATTTT	CATGQHNQPQHF
few	TRBJ2-1	.	TRBV4-2	TGTGCCAGCAGCCAAGGAGGCTCAAGCTCCTACAATGAGCAGTTCTTC	CASSQGGSSSYNEQFF
.	TRBJ1-1	.	TRBV6-1	TGTGCCAGCAGTGACCGTTGGGACCTCCCTGAAGCTTCCTTT	CASSDRWDLPEASF
.	TRBJ1-2	TRBD1	TRBV14	TGTGCCAGCAGCCAAGATCGTGCATCGGACAGGGATTACTATGGCTACACCTTC	CASSQDRASDRDYYGYTF
.	TRBJ1-2	TRBD1	TRBV20-1	TGCAGTGCTGACAGGGGTCCCCTCTATGGCTACACCTTC	CSADRGPLYGYTF